The TCR beta chain described here comes from a study of blood T cell repertoires in COVID-19. Looking at the study overall: PBMCs, B-cell-depleted T cells, or T cells were the source of the cDNA or gDNA that made up the material.

Under the authors' procedure: Amplified reference gene primers provided the basis for estimating nucleated cell counts. This table comes from immunoSEQ multiplex PCR, and its TCRdb copy is limited to in-frame clones, with some not included. V and J calls and clone size follow that table, whereas D and trimming were derived from the DNA. The table records some 150,000 clones, about nine tenths of them present only once. The CDR3 has 16 residues. Germline trimming cut 3 bases from V and 6 bases from J; bases unmatched to any gene: 8. Per the germline V gene, CDR1 is MDHEN and CDR2 is SYDVKM. The origin of this receptor is a man aged 50 to 60 with active or convalescent COVID-19. The rearrangement links TRBV28 to TRBJ1-2; 12 bases match TRBD1. The source material was peripheral blood. The CDR3 coding sequence is TGTGCCAGCAGTTTTCCCGGGACAGGGGGCGCGGATGGCTACACCTTC. This sequence encodes CASSFPGTGGADGYTF.